The rows below give T cell receptor beta chains drawn from one sample of a study of graft-versus-host responses after intestinal transplantation. What these receptors recognize is not known. Clones were sequenced by immunoSEQ multiplex PCR, and TCRdb holds only the in-frame ones, with some missing. The sample holds roughly 80,000 clones, roughly 84% seen once. The specimen was unstimulated CD8+ T cells sorted from spleen or lymph node cells, collected before transplant. Every receptor here comes from a human donor who was the organ donor for an intestinal transplant. The CDR3 runs from the conserved cysteine through the conserved F or W. D genes are given only for firm matches. Size is stated for part of the rows, as once, few or many counts, or as a class when the clone is expanded.

d_call: TRBD1
v_call: TRBV9
cdr3_length: 15
j_call: TRBJ2-7
clone_size: .
cdr3_aa: CASSVGGTGIYEQYF
cdr3_nt: TGTGCCAGCAGCGTAGGAGGGACAGGGATTTACGAGCAGTACTTC

d_call: .
v_call: TRBV28
cdr3_length: 15
j_call: TRBJ1-4
clone_size: .
cdr3_aa: CASSLSIRVGEKLFF
cdr3_nt: TGTGCCAGCAGTTTAAGTATCAGGGTCGGAGAAAAACTGTTTTTT

d_call: .
v_call: TRBV27
cdr3_length: 13
j_call: TRBJ2-7
clone_size: .
cdr3_aa: CASSLGGGGEQYF
cdr3_nt: TGTGCCAGCAGTTTAGGAGGGGGCGGCGAGCAGTACTTC

d_call: .
v_call: TRBV4-1
cdr3_length: 16
j_call: TRBJ1-2
clone_size: .
cdr3_aa: CASSPSGGRAAYGYTF
cdr3_nt: TGCGCCAGCAGCCCGTCGGGGGGCAGGGCGGCTTATGGCTACACCTTC

d_call: .
v_call: TRBV5-1
cdr3_length: 14
j_call: TRBJ2-7
clone_size: .
cdr3_aa: CASSLYGGPYEQYF
cdr3_nt: TGCGCCAGCAGCTTGTACGGGGGGCCCTACGAGCAGTACTTC

d_call: TRBD1
v_call: TRBV7-9
cdr3_length: 13
j_call: TRBJ2-7
clone_size: .
cdr3_aa: CASSSTGSYEQYF
cdr3_nt: TGTGCCAGCAGCTCGACAGGGTCCTACGAGCAGTACTTC

d_call: .
v_call: TRBV5-1
cdr3_length: 15
j_call: TRBJ1-1
clone_size: .
cdr3_aa: CASRETGTLNTEAFF
cdr3_nt: TGCGCCAGCAGAGAGACCGGGACTTTGAACACTGAAGCTTTCTTT

d_call: .
v_call: TRBV28
cdr3_length: 15
j_call: TRBJ2-1
clone_size: .
cdr3_aa: CASSSDWVFYNEQFF
cdr3_nt: TGTGCCAGCAGTTCGGACTGGGTCTTCTACAATGAGCAGTTCTTC

d_call: .
v_call: TRBV6-1
cdr3_length: 11
j_call: TRBJ1-4
clone_size: .
cdr3_aa: CATTLFEKLFF
cdr3_nt: TGTGCCACCACCCTATTCGAAAAACTGTTTTTT

d_call: TRBD1
v_call: TRBV19
cdr3_length: 15
j_call: TRBJ2-6
clone_size: .
cdr3_aa: CASGTGGSGANVLTF
cdr3_nt: TGTGCCAGTGGTACAGGGGGAAGTGGGGCCAACGTCCTGACTTTC

d_call: .
v_call: TRBV27
cdr3_length: 16
j_call: TRBJ2-1
clone_size: .
cdr3_aa: CASSSLGGGYYNEQFF
cdr3_nt: TGTGCCAGCAGTTCCCTGGGTGGGGGGTACTACAATGAGCAGTTCTTC

d_call: .
v_call: TRBV14
cdr3_length: 15
j_call: TRBJ2-7
clone_size: .
cdr3_aa: CASSLLPGTPYEQYF
cdr3_nt: TGTGCCAGCAGCCTCCTTCCCGGGACACCCTACGAGCAGTACTTC

d_call: .
v_call: TRBV5-1
cdr3_length: 14
j_call: TRBJ2-5
clone_size: .
cdr3_aa: CASSGTGIQETQYF
cdr3_nt: TGCGCCAGCAGCGGAACAGGGATCCAAGAGACCCAGTACTTC

d_call: .
v_call: TRBV2
cdr3_length: 15
j_call: TRBJ1-3
clone_size: .
cdr3_aa: CASSESGNAGNTIYF
cdr3_nt: TGTGCCAGCAGTGAGTCAGGGAATGCTGGAAACACCATATATTTT

d_call: TRBD1
v_call: TRBV7-9
cdr3_length: 12
j_call: TRBJ1-1
clone_size: .
cdr3_aa: CAGGQGRTEAFF
cdr3_nt: TGTGCAGGAGGACAGGGTAGAACTGAAGCTTTCTTT

d_call: TRBD1
v_call: TRBV5-4
cdr3_length: 14
j_call: TRBJ2-1
clone_size: .
cdr3_aa: CASSSGTGSNEQFF
cdr3_nt: TGTGCCAGCAGCTCGGGGACAGGGTCGAATGAGCAGTTCTTC

d_call: .
v_call: TRBV7-8
cdr3_length: 16
j_call: TRBJ1-5
clone_size: .
cdr3_aa: CASSLGVWRYNQPQHF
cdr3_nt: TGTGCCAGCAGCTTAGGGGTGTGGCGTTACAATCAGCCCCAGCATTTT

d_call: .
v_call: TRBV29-1
cdr3_length: 12
j_call: TRBJ1-1
clone_size: .
cdr3_aa: CSGVLANTEAFF
cdr3_nt: TGCAGCGGGGTTTTGGCGAACACTGAAGCTTTCTTT

d_call: .
v_call: TRBV14
cdr3_length: 15
j_call: TRBJ2-7
clone_size: few
cdr3_aa: CASSQDEGFSYEQYF
cdr3_nt: TGTGCCAGCAGCCAAGATGAAGGGTTCTCCTACGAGCAGTACTTC

d_call: TRBD1
v_call: TRBV5-1
cdr3_length: 17
j_call: TRBJ1-2
clone_size: .
cdr3_aa: CASSLVGAFGRGRGYTF
cdr3_nt: TGCGCCAGCAGCTTGGTAGGCGCGTTCGGGAGGGGGCGAGGCTACACCTTC

d_call: TRBD2
v_call: TRBV4-1
cdr3_length: 17
j_call: TRBJ2-1
clone_size: .
cdr3_aa: CASSHPGLAGGSNEQFF
cdr3_nt: TGCGCCAGCAGCCACCCGGGACTAGCAGGGGGATCCAATGAGCAGTTCTTC

d_call: TRBD2
v_call: TRBV4-1
cdr3_length: 16
j_call: TRBJ2-7
clone_size: .
cdr3_aa: CASSQDIGLAPNEQYF
cdr3_nt: TGCGCCAGCAGCCAAGATATCGGACTAGCGCCCAACGAGCAGTACTTC

d_call: TRBD1
v_call: TRBV23-1
cdr3_length: 15
j_call: TRBJ1-2
clone_size: .
cdr3_aa: CASRPRGPEDYGYTF
cdr3_nt: TGCGCCAGCAGACCCAGGGGGCCCGAGGACTATGGCTACACCTTC

d_call: .
v_call: TRBV6-1
cdr3_length: 15
j_call: TRBJ2-7
clone_size: few
cdr3_aa: CASSETPDPTYEQYF
cdr3_nt: TGTGCCAGCAGTGAAACTCCGGACCCTACCTACGAGCAGTACTTC

d_call: .
v_call: TRBV30
cdr3_length: 16
j_call: TRBJ2-7
clone_size: many
cdr3_aa: CAWRPYLLTATYEQYF
cdr3_nt: TGTGCCTGGAGGCCATACCTGTTGACAGCAACCTACGAGCAGTACTTC

d_call: .
v_call: TRBV4-1
cdr3_length: 16
j_call: TRBJ2-3
clone_size: .
cdr3_aa: CASSQDGARNTDTQYF
cdr3_nt: TGCGCCAGCAGCCAAGACGGGGCTAGGAACACAGATACGCAGTATTTT

d_call: TRBD1
v_call: TRBV7-9
cdr3_length: 15
j_call: TRBJ1-1
clone_size: .
cdr3_aa: CASSLGLGTDRGAFF
cdr3_nt: TGTGCCAGCAGCTTGGGCTTAGGAACCGACAGGGGAGCTTTCTTT

d_call: TRBD1
v_call: TRBV4-2
cdr3_length: 16
j_call: TRBJ1-4
clone_size: .
cdr3_aa: CASSQDQTGGYEKLFF
cdr3_nt: TGTGCCAGCAGCCAAGATCAAACAGGGGGCTATGAAAAACTGTTTTTT

d_call: TRBD2
v_call: TRBV28
cdr3_length: 16
j_call: TRBJ2-7
clone_size: .
cdr3_aa: CASSFLAGGARYEQYF
cdr3_nt: TGTGCCAGCAGTTTCTTAGCGGGGGGGGCTCGTTACGAGCAGTACTTC

d_call: TRBD2
v_call: TRBV27
cdr3_length: 17
j_call: TRBJ2-3
clone_size: .
cdr3_aa: CASSLGLAGWGTDTQYF
cdr3_nt: TGTGCCAGCAGTCTCGGACTAGCGGGATGGGGCACAGATACGCAGTATTTT

d_call: .
v_call: TRBV18
cdr3_length: 13
j_call: TRBJ1-6
clone_size: .
cdr3_aa: CASSPGGGLALHF
cdr3_nt: TGTGCCAGCTCACCCGGTGGCGGCCTGGCCCTCCACTTT

d_call: .
v_call: TRBV4-2
cdr3_length: 13
j_call: TRBJ1-1
clone_size: .
cdr3_aa: CASSQGKGSEAFF
cdr3_nt: TGTGCCAGCAGCCAAGGGAAGGGGTCTGAAGCTTTCTTT

d_call: .
v_call: TRBV27
cdr3_length: 15
j_call: TRBJ2-3
clone_size: once
cdr3_aa: CASNTWGGGTDTQYF
cdr3_nt: TGTGCCAGCAATACGTGGGGAGGTGGCACAGATACGCAGTATTTT

d_call: .
v_call: TRBV5-4
cdr3_length: 15
j_call: TRBJ2-2
clone_size: .
cdr3_aa: CASSLGGPDTGELFF
cdr3_nt: TGTGCCAGCAGCTTGGGGGGGCCTGACACCGGGGAGCTGTTTTTT

d_call: .
v_call: TRBV5-1
cdr3_length: 15
j_call: TRBJ2-7
clone_size: .
cdr3_aa: CASGDGGPATDEQYF
cdr3_nt: TGCGCCAGCGGAGACGGGGGTCCTGCTACCGACGAGCAGTACTTC

d_call: .
v_call: TRBV5-1
cdr3_length: 14
j_call: TRBJ2-7
clone_size: once
cdr3_aa: CASSLYGLSYEQYF
cdr3_nt: TGCGCCAGCAGCTTGTACGGCCTCTCCTACGAGCAGTACTTC

d_call: .
v_call: TRBV9
cdr3_length: 13
j_call: TRBJ2-1
clone_size: .
cdr3_aa: CASSVTYNREQFF
cdr3_nt: TGTGCCAGCAGCGTCACCTACAATCGGGAGCAGTTCTTC

d_call: TRBD2
v_call: TRBV13
cdr3_length: 17
j_call: TRBJ2-1
clone_size: .
cdr3_aa: CASSFPSLGLEPNEQFF
cdr3_nt: TGTGCCAGCAGCTTTCCTAGTTTGGGACTAGAGCCCAATGAGCAGTTCTTC

d_call: TRBD2
v_call: TRBV29-1
cdr3_length: 18
j_call: TRBJ2-1
clone_size: .
cdr3_aa: CSVEDLERGVGAYNEQFF
cdr3_nt: TGCAGCGTTGAAGATCTCGAGCGGGGGGTGGGAGCATACAATGAGCAGTTCTTC

d_call: TRBD1
v_call: TRBV2
cdr3_length: 16
j_call: TRBJ2-7
clone_size: .
cdr3_aa: CASSDSVLTGSDEQYF
cdr3_nt: TGTGCCAGCAGTGATTCGGTATTGACAGGGTCCGACGAGCAGTACTTC

d_call: .
v_call: TRBV6-4
cdr3_length: 13
j_call: TRBJ2-7
clone_size: few
cdr3_aa: CASSARENYEQYF
cdr3_nt: TGTGCCAGCAGTGCCCGGGAAAACTACGAGCAGTACTTC

d_call: TRBD1
v_call: TRBV5-4
cdr3_length: 16
j_call: TRBJ2-6
clone_size: .
cdr3_aa: CASSQEGGAGANVLTF
cdr3_nt: TGTGCCAGCAGCCAAGAAGGGGGCGCTGGGGCCAACGTCCTGACTTTC